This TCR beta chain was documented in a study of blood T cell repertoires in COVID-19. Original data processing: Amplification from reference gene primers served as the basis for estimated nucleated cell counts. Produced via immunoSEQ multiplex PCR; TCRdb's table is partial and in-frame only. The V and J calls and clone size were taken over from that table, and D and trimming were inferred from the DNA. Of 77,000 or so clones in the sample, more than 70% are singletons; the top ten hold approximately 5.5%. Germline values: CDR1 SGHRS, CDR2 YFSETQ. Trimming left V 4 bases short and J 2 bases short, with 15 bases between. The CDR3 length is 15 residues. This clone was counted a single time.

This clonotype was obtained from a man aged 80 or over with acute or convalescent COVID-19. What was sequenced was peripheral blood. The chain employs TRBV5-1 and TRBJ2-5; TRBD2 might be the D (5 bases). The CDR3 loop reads CASSPDLANQETQYF. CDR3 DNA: TGCGCCAGCAGCCCTGATTTAGCGAATCAAGAGACCCAGTACTTC.